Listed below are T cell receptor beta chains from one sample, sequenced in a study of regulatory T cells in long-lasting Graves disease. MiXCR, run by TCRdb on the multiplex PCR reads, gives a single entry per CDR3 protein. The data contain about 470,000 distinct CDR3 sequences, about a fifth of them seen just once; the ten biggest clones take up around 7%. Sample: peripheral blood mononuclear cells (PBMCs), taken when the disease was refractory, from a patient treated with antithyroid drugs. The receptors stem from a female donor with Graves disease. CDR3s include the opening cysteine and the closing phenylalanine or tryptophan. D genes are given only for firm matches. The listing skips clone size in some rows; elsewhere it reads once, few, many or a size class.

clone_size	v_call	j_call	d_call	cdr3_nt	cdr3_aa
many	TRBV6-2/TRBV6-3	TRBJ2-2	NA	TGTGCCAGCAGTTACGGGCAGGGGAGTACCGGGGAGCTGTTTTTT	CASSYGQGSTGELFF
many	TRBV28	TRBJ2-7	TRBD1	TGTGCCAGCAGTATCTTGGGACAGGGCTACGAGCAGTACTTC	CASSILGQGYEQYF
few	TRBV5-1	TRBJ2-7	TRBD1	TGCGCCAGCAGCTTGGGGCCGCAGGGGGACTCCTACGAGCAGTACTTC	CASSLGPQGDSYEQYF
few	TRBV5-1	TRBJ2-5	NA	TGCGCCAGCAGCTACGAGGGACCTAGCCAAGAGACCCAGTACTTC	CASSYEGPSQETQYF
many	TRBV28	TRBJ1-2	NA	TGTGCCAGCAGTCGAGACCAGGAGGACGGCTACACCTTC	CASSRDQEDGYTF
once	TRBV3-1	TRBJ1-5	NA	TGTGCCAGCAGCCAAGATACGCCAGGGCGAAATCAGCCCCAGCATTTT	CASSQDTPGRNQPQHF
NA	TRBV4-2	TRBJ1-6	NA	TGTGCCAGCAGCCAAGAGGAACCGGGACGGCCCCTCCACTTT	CASSQEEPGRPLHF
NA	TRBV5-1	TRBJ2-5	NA	TGCGCCAGCAGCTTGCAGGACGGAGAGACCCAGTACTTC	CASSLQDGETQYF
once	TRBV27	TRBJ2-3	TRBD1	TGTGCCAGCAGTTACAGGGGTTGGGCAGATACGCAGTATTTT	CASSYRGWADTQYF
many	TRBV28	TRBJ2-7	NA	TGTGCCAGCAGTTTAAATTCCCGCTACGAGCAGTACTTC	CASSLNSRYEQYF
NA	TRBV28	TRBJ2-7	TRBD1	TGTGCCAGCAGTTCCTGGACAGGGATTGAGCAGCAGTACTTC	CASSSWTGIEQQYF
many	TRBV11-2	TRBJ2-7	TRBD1	TGTGCCAGCAGCGGCGGTGACAGGGATTCAATAAGGGAGTACTTC	CASSGGDRDSIREYF
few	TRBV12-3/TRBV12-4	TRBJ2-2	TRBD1	TGTGCCAGCAGTTTAGTAGACCCCAGAGGACAGGGGGCCGACACCGGGGAGCTGTTTTTT	CASSLVDPRGQGADTGELFF
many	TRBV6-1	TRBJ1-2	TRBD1	TGTGCCAGCAGCTTCAGGGACAGCTCCCTTGGCTACACCTTC	CASSFRDSSLGYTF
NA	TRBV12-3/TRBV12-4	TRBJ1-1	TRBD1	TGTGCCAGCAGCCCTATCCCCGAGGCCTCGACAGGGACTCCCGTCTTCTGCACTGAAGCTTTCTTT	CASSPIPEASTGTPVFCTEAFF
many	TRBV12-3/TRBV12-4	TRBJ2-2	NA	TGTGCCAGCAGTTTTCGAACCGGGGAGCTGTTTTTT	CASSFRTGELFF
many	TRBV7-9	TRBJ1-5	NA	TGTGCTAGCAGCTTAGCAGAGAATCAGCCCCAGCATTTT	CASSLAENQPQHF
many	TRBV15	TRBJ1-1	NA	TGTGCCACCAGCAGACCACGGGATCCTAGGAGGACTGAAGCTTTCTTT	CATSRPRDPRRTEAFF
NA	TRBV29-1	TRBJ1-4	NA	TGCAGCGTTGAAGACCGACATGGTAATGAAAAACTGTTTTTT	CSVEDRHGNEKLFF
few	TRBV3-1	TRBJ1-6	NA	TGTGCCAGCAGCCCCTCCGGGAAGGACTCACCCCTCCACTTT	CASSPSGKDSPLHF
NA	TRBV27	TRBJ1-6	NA	TGTGCCAGCAGTACACGGGACTATAATTCACCCCTCCACTTT	CASSTRDYNSPLHF
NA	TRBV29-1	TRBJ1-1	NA	TGCAGCACAATGACGTGGACTCGGAGAGGCACTGAAGCTTTCTTT	CSTMTWTRRGTEAFF
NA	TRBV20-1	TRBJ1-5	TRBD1	TGCAGTGCTGCACAGGGGGCGGGTCAGCCCCAGCATTTT	CSAAQGAGQPQHF